This T cell receptor beta chain originates from a study of T cells in Graves' hyperthyroidism and ophthalmopathy. The study's findings and limits: By a 13 V-J model, ophthalmopathy was set apart from stable hyperthyroidism.

The study defined stable Graves' hyperthyroidism as no ophthalmopathy progression within 18 months. Hyperthyroidism, newly diagnosed and lasting under 2 months, affected patients aged 18 to 65. Germline CDR1 and CDR2: LNHNV and YYDKDF (reference sequence). This CDR3 comprises 18 residues. J gave up 4 bases and V 3 bases, and 11 bases lay outside the gene matches. This clonotype was recorded once. Its antigen is still unknown. Authors of the study amplified TCR beta CDR3 regions from RNA transcripts. A set of HTBI primers served as the primers for a first-round RT-PCR of the TCR CDR3. Using its own MiXCR run on the multiplex PCR reads, TCRdb lists one record per CDR3 protein. Altogether roughly 100,000 distinct CDR3 sequences are present, roughly 44% being singletons, with the ten largest covering about a quarter.

The chain uses TRBV15 and TRBJ2-1, with 11 bases aligning to TRBD2. The TCR comes from a man between 35 and 55 years old with Graves' hyperthyroidism. Material: blood. The CDR3 sequence: CATSSPGGLAGGYNEQFF. The CDR3 DNA is TGTGCCACCAGCAGCCCAGGGGGGCTAGCGGGAGGATACAATGAGCAGTTCTTC. The entire variable domain, with the rest obtained from reference TRBV15 and TRBJ2-1, is as follows: DAMVIQNPRYQVTQFGKPVTLSCSQTLNHNVMYWYQQKSSQAPKLLFHYYDKDFNNEADTPDNFQSRRPNTSFCFLDIRSPGLGDTAMYLCATSSPGGLAGGYNEQFFGPGTRLTVL.